This T cell receptor beta chain derives from a study of OX40 agonist ivuxolimab in advanced cancers. The study's findings and limits: CD8+ T cells averaged more expanded clones than CD4+. Among the lowest levels of clonal expansion were found in partial responders at 0.1-3.0 mg/kg.

The CDR3 has 16 residues. The V segment lost 5 bases and the J segment 5 bases; nucleotides outside the gene matches: 8. Germline CDR1 MDHEN, CDR2 SYDVKM. Method: immunoSEQ multiplex PCR; TCRdb's copy keeps in-frame clones and lacks some. The repertoire holds around 92,000 clones, with 84% as singletons. This clone was counted a single time. What it binds is unknown. The TCR comes from an adult with an advanced solid tumor such as melanoma, head and neck, liver or kidney cancer. Specimen: CD4+ or CD8+ T cells sorted from blood, collected in a trial of the OX40 agonist ivuxolimab. The chain is built from TRBV28 and TRBJ2-5; 13 nucleotides agree with TRBD2. CDR3 in DNA: TGTGCCAGCAGTCCGCGGACTAGCGGGGGAAGGGAGACCCAGTACTTC. This encodes CASSPRTSGGRETQYF.